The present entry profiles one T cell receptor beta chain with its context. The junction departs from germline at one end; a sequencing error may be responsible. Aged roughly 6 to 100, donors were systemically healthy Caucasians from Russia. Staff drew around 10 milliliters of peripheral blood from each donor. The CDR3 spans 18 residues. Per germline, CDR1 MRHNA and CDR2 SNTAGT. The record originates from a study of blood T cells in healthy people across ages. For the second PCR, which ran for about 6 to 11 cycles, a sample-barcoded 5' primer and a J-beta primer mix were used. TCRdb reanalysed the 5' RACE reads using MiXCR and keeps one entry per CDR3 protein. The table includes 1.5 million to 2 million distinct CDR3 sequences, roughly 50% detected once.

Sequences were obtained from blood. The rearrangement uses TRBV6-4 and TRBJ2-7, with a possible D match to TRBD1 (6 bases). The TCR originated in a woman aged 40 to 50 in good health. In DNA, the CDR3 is TGTGCCAGCAGTGAAAGTAAGGTGGGGGCGGAATTCTCCTACAAGCAGTACTTC. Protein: CASSESKVGAEFSYKQYF.